The sequence of this TCR beta chain was determined in a study of blood T cell repertoires in COVID-19. This table comes from immunoSEQ multiplex PCR, and its TCRdb copy is limited to in-frame clones, with some not included. This table has roughly 150,000 clones, around 89% appearing once. Germline loops: CDR1 LGHNT, CDR2 FRNRAP. The CDR3 has 13 amino acids. V was pared by 0 bases and J by 8 bases, with 10 bases between. The gene calls are TRBV12-5 and TRBJ1-2, with D possibly matching TRBD1 (6 bases). Sequenced input: peripheral blood. This TCR was sampled from a man younger than 35 with COVID-19, enrolled during active disease. CDR3: CASGLVPRGGYTF. CDR3 in DNA: TGTGCTAGTGGTTTGGTACCTAGGGGGGGCTACACCTTC.